This T cell receptor beta chain was sequenced during a study of PD-L1 blockade in urothelial cancer. Study-wide context: The analyses of blood took place 3 weeks (second dose) and 6 weeks after treatment start. The median number of T cells present in blood samples was approximately 130,000.

The CDR3 runs to 14 residues. Germline CDR1 MDHEN, CDR2 SYDVKM. V was pared by 4 bases and J by 5 bases, with 6 bases of the junction left unmatched. The method was immunoSEQ multiplex PCR; TCRdb's version includes in-frame clones alone and lacks a portion of them. The table includes tens of thousands of clones, around 86% detected once. Time point described: pretreatment peripheral blood. All patients carried locally advanced or metastatic urothelial carcinoma. The material was PBMCs, obtained around atezolizumab (anti-PD-L1) treatment. The chain is built from TRBV28 and TRBJ1-1, with 8 bases aligning to TRBD1. This TCR derives from a man in his 60s with urothelial cancer. The CDR3 DNA reads TGTGCCAGCAGTTCCCCAGGGGGCAGAACTGAAGCTTTCTTT. Amino acid sequence: CASSSPGGRTEAFF.